This T cell receptor beta chain was retrieved from a study of read filtering for tumor transcriptome and immune sequencing. Study context: Mean patient age was approximately 71 years, range about 47 to 85; around 17 male, around 15 female. Per sample, TCR-region reads ranged about 4 to 11 million by IR-seq, roughly 80 to 1273 by RNA-seq. Broader study findings: RNA-seq captured clonotypes less deeply and reliably than IR-seq.

This clonotype was seen repeatedly, ten times or more. Antigen: not known. This CDR3 is built from 14 residues. Germline V gene lookup returns CDR1 SGHAT and CDR2 FQNNGV. Between the trimmed V and J ends, which lost 2 bases and 5 bases, there was a span of 12 bases. From about 0.4 ug of RNA, a library with molecular barcoded alpha/delta and beta/gamma adaptors was made. Via MiXCR, TCRdb re-called the reads, giving one row per CDR3 protein. The sample lists approximately 61,000 distinct CDR3 sequences, around 21% occurring once. Sequences were obtained from a population of CD138-negative cells sorted from bone marrow. V gene TRBV11-2 combines with J gene TRBJ2-5; D is perhaps TRBD2 (5 bases). This clonotype was obtained from a donor aged 40 or older with multiple myeloma. The CDR3: CASSLWGEQETQYF. In DNA, the CDR3 is TGTGCCAGCAGCTTATGGGGAGAGCAGGAGACCCAGTACTTC.